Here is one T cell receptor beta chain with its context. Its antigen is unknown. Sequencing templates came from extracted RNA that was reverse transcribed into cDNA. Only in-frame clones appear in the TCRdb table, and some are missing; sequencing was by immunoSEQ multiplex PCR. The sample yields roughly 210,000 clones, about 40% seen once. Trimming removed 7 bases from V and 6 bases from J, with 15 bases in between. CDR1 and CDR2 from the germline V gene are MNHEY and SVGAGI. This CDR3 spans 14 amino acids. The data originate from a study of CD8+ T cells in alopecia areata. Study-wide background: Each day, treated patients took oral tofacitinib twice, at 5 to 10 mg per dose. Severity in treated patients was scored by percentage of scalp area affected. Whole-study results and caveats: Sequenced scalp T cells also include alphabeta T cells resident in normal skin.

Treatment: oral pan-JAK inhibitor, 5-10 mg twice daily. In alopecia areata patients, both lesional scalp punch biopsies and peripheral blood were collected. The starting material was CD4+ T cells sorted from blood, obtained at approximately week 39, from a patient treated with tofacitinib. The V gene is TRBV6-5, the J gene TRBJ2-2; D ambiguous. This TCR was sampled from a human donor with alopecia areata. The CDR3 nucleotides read TGTGCCAGCAAAAAGAATAGCCCCCCCGGGGAGCTGTTTTTT. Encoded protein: CASKKNSPPGELFF.